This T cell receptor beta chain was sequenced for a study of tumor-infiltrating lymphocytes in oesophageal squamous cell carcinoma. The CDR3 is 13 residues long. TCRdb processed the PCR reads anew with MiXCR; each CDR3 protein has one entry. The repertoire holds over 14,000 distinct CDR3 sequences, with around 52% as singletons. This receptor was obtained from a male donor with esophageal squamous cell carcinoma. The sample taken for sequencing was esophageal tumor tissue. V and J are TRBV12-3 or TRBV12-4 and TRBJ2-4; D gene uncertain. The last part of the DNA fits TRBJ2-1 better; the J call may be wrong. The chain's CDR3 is CASSLGSYNEQFF. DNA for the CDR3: TGTGCCAGCAGTTTGGGTTCCTACAATGAGCAGTTCTTC.